This TCR beta chain emerged from a study of tissue-resident memory T cells in lung cancer (dated by TCRdb to between 2017 and 2020). A note on the overall study: TCR beta-chain sequencing compared paired tumor TRM and tumor non-TRM populations from ten to eleven lung cancer patients.

V is clipped by 5 bases and J by 3 bases, and the sequence between their germline boundaries is 19 bases long. From its cysteine to its phenylalanine, the CDR3 spans 16 amino acids. Of the read, only the CDR3 DNA is kept; its 48 bases are in frame from base 1. The germline V gene (reference sequence) provides CDR1 SEHNR and CDR2 FQNEAQ. This clonotype is identified as medium-sized (0.01 to 0.1%). Its antigen is not yet known. Within one base of it there is no much larger clone, and no base qualities were kept. What the work shows at the level of the full study, not this receptor alone: On average, expanded clonotypes made up roughly two thirds of tumor TRM repertoires, compared with about 52% of tumor non-TRM repertoires. Per patient, the most expanded clonotype made up an average of approximately 20% of sequenced TRM cells, which suggests that a single tumor antigen-specific clone had expanded. Compared with tumor non-TRM cells, tumor TRM cells had a significantly more restricted TCR repertoire, reflected in lower Shannon-Wiener and inverse Simpson diversity.

Sorting of CD8+ T cells according to CD103 expression was performed on a BD FACSAria-II, with the sorted cells collected directly into ice-cold TRIzol LS reagent. Freshly resected lung tumor tissue was collected at the time of surgical resection. Fresh cells were Fc receptor-blocked, then stained for CD45, CD4, CD3, CD8A and CD103, with DAPI used for live/dead discrimination. Total RNA was purified from sorted CD103+ and CD103- CD8+ T cells using a miRNeasy kit. CD103 expression was used to sort tumor-infiltrating CD8+ cytotoxic T cells, separating tissue-resident memory (TRM) cells from non-TRM cells. Donors were patients with treatment-naive lung cancer. Upon referral, patients with respiratory malignancies who were newly diagnosed and untreated were recruited prospectively. TCRdb names Illumina MiSeq as the instrument used. Unique molecular identifiers were built into the TCR sequencing libraries, which were indexed using TruSeq single indexes. Concerning the study's data processing: TCR reads were mapped and error-corrected with MIGEC v1.2.7 and were then analyzed with VDJtools v1.1.7, with default settings applied for both tools. Shannon-Wiener and inverse Simpson indices were computed in VDJtools to quantify repertoire diversity. A TCRbeta clonotype was considered expanded if the clonotype met a frequency threshold of at least three. Wilcoxon rank-sum tests across more than 9 patients were used for the statistical comparisons of TCR diversity between tumor TRM and non-TRM populations. TCRdb trimmed the raw reads at Q25, called clones with MiXCR and kept productive beta chains. Each entry is one CDR3 protein sequence, shown with its most common DNA and genes. The V and J calls reflect TCRdb's pipeline rather than the authors' work. A total of 250 to 300 distinct CDR3 sequences appear in this sample, under 25% of them only once. The ten largest clones capture 68% of the sample.

The sequencing sample was made of CD103+ CD8+ T cells from lung tumor tissue. This specimen's cell subset or site label, per the study, means: tissue-resident memory (TRM) CD8+ CTLs. The sequence came from a human donor with treatment-naive lung cancer (subtype not recorded). Here the chain combines TRBV7-9 and TRBJ1-2; the D gene is not confidently resolved. Here is the DNA: TGTGCCAGCAGCGCCCTGTCCGAGCTGAAGTACTATGGCTACACCTTC. It translates as CASSALSELKYYGYTF.